This note documents a single T cell receptor beta chain sequence. The antigen is not known. The data were taken from a study of a mutant IDH1 vaccine in newly diagnosed glioma. On the study more broadly: Beginning 4-6 weeks after radiotherapy alone, or with temozolomide cycles, vaccination took place. Pretreatment consisted of radiotherapy, temozolomide, or both, with most receiving both.

TCRdb keeps only in-frame clones here, not all; method: immunoSEQ multiplex PCR. This sample has about 32,000 clones, with around 80% found just once. The CDR3 sequence is 16 residues long. Germline trimming cut 4 bases from V and 0 bases from J; bases unmatched to any gene: 5. The V gene's germline CDR1 is MNHNS and CDR2 SASEGT. The time point denotes: week 35, safety follow-up. The vaccine gave 300 ug of a 20-mer mutant IDH1 peptide subcutaneously per dose. J is TRBJ2-7 and V is TRBV6-1, with 11 nucleotides matching TRBD1. The receptor was derived from a man in his forties with glioma. Some clones in this sample may be carry-over from other donors' samples. The sequences come from PBMCs, collected from a glioma patient whose treatment included an IDH1 peptide vaccine. The DNA for the CDR3 is TGTGCCAGCAGTGCGTGGGACAGGGGGAGCTCCTACGAGCAGTACTTC. This gives the protein CASSAWDRGSSYEQYF.